This TCR beta chain came from a study of TIL therapy for anti-PD-1-resistant metastatic lung cancer. Overall study context: Patients then received nivolumab; progressors got lymphodepletion, TIL and IL-2. Tumors carried a median about 1.6 non-synonymous mutations per megabase.

This clone was seen once. The target antigen is unknown. This was the immunoSEQ v3 assay. Assay: immunoSEQ multiplex PCR; the TCRdb copy retains only in-frame clones and omits some. The profile shows around 50,000 clones, roughly 70% of them singletons. This sample's time point: pre-treatment sample, taken before nivolumab and TIL therapy. Study observations and caveats: After infusion, TIL clonotypes partly replaced peripheral T cells and declined over months. This highly selected cohort may not generalize to typical lung cancer patients.

This receptor was identified in a person aged 25 to 80 with non-small cell lung cancer. Specimen: blood, collected at baseline.

As DNA, the CDR3 is TGTGCCAGCAGCTTAAGGGCCGGGACAGTCTACGAGCAGTACTTC. Translation: CASSLRAGTVYEQYF. The chain joins TRBV7-9 to TRBJ2-7, with 7 bases lining up with TRBD1. There are 15 residues in the CDR3. Unmatched junction bases numbered 7, after V lost 2 bases and J lost 3 bases. CDR1 SEHNR and CDR2 FQNEAQ come from the germline V gene (reference sequence).